The 14 T cell receptor beta chains given below trace back to one sample, sequenced in a study of shared clonotypes between healthy human individuals. As defined, naive CD8 cells were CD45RO-negative and positively selected for CCR7, with terminally differentiated effector memory CD45RA+ cells excluded. Data came from immunoSEQ multiplex PCR; TCRdb stores just in-frame clones and leaves some out. Of around 2,000,000 clones listed, 85% to 95% were seen once; the top ten hold about 1.1%. Specimen: naive CD8+ T cells sorted from blood. The source of these receptors is a man in his late teens or twenties in good health.

For this clone: A junction end diverges from the germline sequence, so it may reflect a read error. The chain links TRBV5-8 to TRBJ1-5; 8 bases map to TRBD1. This CDR3 has 14 residues. Germline V gene sequence: CDR1 SGHTS, CDR2 YDEGEE. The CDR3 DNA reads as TGTGCCAGCAGCATCGGACAGGGCAAACAGCCCCAGCATTTT. This encodes CASSIGQGKQPQHF.

V usage is TRBV21-1 and J usage is TRBJ2-4; the table's D gene call, TRBD2, was not cross checked with the DNA. TRBV21-1 is reported as a pseudogene. The CDR3 consists of 13 residues. The DNA for the CDR3 is TGTGCCAGCAAACTCCGGGTTGGAAACATTCAGTACTTC. This codes for CASKLRVGNIQYF.

The chain uses TRBV7-6 and TRBJ2-7, with D possibly TRBD2 on 6 matching bases. The CDR3 is 14 amino acids. V was shortened by 1 base and J by 6 bases, with 13 bases between the two germline ends. Germline CDR1 is SGHVS and CDR2 is FNYEAQ. CDR3: CASSLEGGEGEQYF. CDR3 nucleotides: TGTGCCAGCAGCTTAGAAGGAGGGGAAGGCGAGCAGTACTTC.

V and J are TRBV19 and TRBJ1-2; D is unresolved. The length of the CDR3 is 13 residues. V was pared by 3 bases and J by 5 bases, with 10 bases between. Germline assignment: CDR1 LNHDA and CDR2 SQIVND (reference sequence). In DNA form, the CDR3 reads TGTGCCAGTAGTATCAACCTAGCGTATGGCTACACCTTC. This codes for CASSINLAYGYTF.

This chain links TRBV13 with TRBJ2-7, with a tentative D call TRBD2 (5 bases). The germline V and J ends were trimmed by 3 bases and 3 bases, with 12 bases remaining between them. This CDR3 contains 14 residues. CDR1 and CDR2 (germline): PRHDT, FYEKMQ (reference sequence). The CDR3 bases are TGTGCCAGCAGCTTTGAGGGTGTGGGCTACGAGCAGTACTTC. As protein: CASSFEGVGYEQYF.

This chain connects TRBV27 to TRBJ2-2; D gene ambiguous. CDR1 and CDR2 from the germline V gene are MNHEY and SMNVEV (reference sequence). The germline V and J ends were trimmed by 1 base and 7 bases, with 1 base remaining between them. CDR3 length: 11 residues. The CDR3 spells CASSLFGELFF. For the CDR3, the DNA is TGTGCCAGCAGTTTATTCGGGGAGCTGTTTTTT.

The chain uses TRBV6-6 and TRBJ1-4; maybe TRBD1 (5 bases). Germline values: CDR1 MNHNY, CDR2 SVGAGI (reference sequence). V shed 8 bases and J shed 8 bases, with 12 bases lying between them. CDR3 length: 12 residues. This CDR3 is CASDDGGEKLFF. The CDR3 DNA follows: TGTGCCAGCGATGATGGGGGAGAAAAACTGTTTTTT.

As for this clone: Other DNA sequences in this specimen translate into the identical CDR3. The chain joins TRBV9 to TRBJ2-1; perhaps TRBD1 as D (6 bases). The CDR3 has 15 residues. CDR1 SGDLS and CDR2 YYNGEE come from the germline V gene. V was trimmed by 3 bases and J by 0 bases, leaving 10 bases between them. The CDR3 spells CASSAGQSSYNEQFF. As DNA, the CDR3 is TGTGCCAGCAGCGCTGGACAGAGCTCCTACAATGAGCAGTTCTTC. Variable domain in full (rest from reference TRBV9 and TRBJ2-1): DSGVTQTPKHLITATGQRVTLRCSPRSGDLSVYWYQQSLDQGLQFLIQYYNGEERAKGNILERFSAQQFPDLHSELNLSSLELGDSALYFCASSAGQSSYNEQFFGPGTRLTVL.

The rearrangement links TRBV28 to TRBJ1-6; D unresolved. This CDR3 has 14 residues. CDR1 MDHEN and CDR2 SYDVKM come from the germline V gene. Trimming cost V 2 bases and J 6 bases, with 8 bases left between them. The CDR3 nucleotides are TGTGCCAGCAGTTTACAGCTCCTTAATTCACCCCTCCACTTT. This translates into CASSLQLLNSPLHF. The variable domain in full, with the rest retrieved from reference TRBV28 and TRBJ1-6, is DVKVTQSSRYLVKRTGEKVFLECVQDMDHENMFWYRQDPGLGLRLIYFSYDVKMKEKGDIPEGYSVSREKKERFSLILESASTNQTSMYLCASSLQLLNSPLHFGNGTRLTVT.

The chain links TRBV5-4 to TRBJ2-2; tentatively, D is TRBD1 (6 bases). V dropped 3 bases and J dropped 8 bases, with 20 bases sitting between them. The germline gives CDR1 SGHNT, CDR2 YYREEE (reference sequence). This CDR3 region has 16 residues. CDR3 bases: TGTGCCAGCAGCTCGCCCCCAGGGACACTAGGAGGGGAGCTGTTTTTT. Amino acid sequence: CASSSPPGTLGGELFF.

The chain joins TRBV6-5 to TRBJ2-7; D call uncertain. This CDR3 is built from 13 residues. Per the germline V gene, CDR1 is MNHEY and CDR2 is SVGAGI. V was trimmed by 3 bases and J by 2 bases, leaving 8 bases between them. The CDR3 here is CASSYPPPYEQYF. The DNA for the CDR3 is TGTGCCAGCAGTTATCCCCCCCCCTACGAGCAGTACTTC.

The CDR3 region is CASSSWAGTGSLDTQYF. The CDR3 bases are TGTGCCAGCAGCTCCTGGGCGGGGACAGGAAGCTTGGATACGCAGTATTTT. The V and J genes are TRBV13 and TRBJ2-3; 8 nucleotides match TRBD1. The V gene's germline CDR1 is PRHDT and CDR2 FYEKMQ (reference sequence). The junction had 15 bases not matched to a gene; V was cut back by 4 bases and J by 6 bases. The CDR3 loop spans 17 amino acids.

The table lists this clone with a few counts. This same CDR3 is encoded by further DNA sequences in the sample. The chain couples TRBV2 to TRBJ2-7; no reliable D call. Germline V gives CDR1 SNHLY, CDR2 FYNNEI. Trimming took off 3 bases at V and 2 bases at J, with 2 bases between the two ends. The CDR3 length is 11 residues. CDR3 amino acids: CASSETYEQYF. The CDR3 DNA reads TGTGCCAGCAGTGAGACCTACGAGCAGTACTTC.

Note on this clone: The same CDR3 is also encoded by other DNA sequences in this sample. The chain recombines TRBV7-9 with TRBJ1-2; a possible D gene is TRBD1 (6 bases). CDR1 is SEHNR and CDR2 is FQNEAQ in the germline V gene (reference sequence). Trimming pared 4 bases from V and 2 bases from J, leaving 8 bases between. The CDR3 runs 13 residues. CDR3 residues: CASSSGVNYGYTF. The CDR3 nucleotides are TGTGCCAGCAGCTCAGGGGTAAACTATGGCTACACCTTC.